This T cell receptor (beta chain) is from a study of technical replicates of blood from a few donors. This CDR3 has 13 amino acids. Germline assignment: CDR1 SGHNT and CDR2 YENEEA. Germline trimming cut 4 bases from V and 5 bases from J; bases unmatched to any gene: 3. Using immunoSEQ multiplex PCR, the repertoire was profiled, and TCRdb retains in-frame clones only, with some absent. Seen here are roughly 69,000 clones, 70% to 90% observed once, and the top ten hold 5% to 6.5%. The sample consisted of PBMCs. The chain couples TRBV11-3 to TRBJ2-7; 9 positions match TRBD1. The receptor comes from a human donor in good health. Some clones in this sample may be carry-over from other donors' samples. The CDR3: CASSSDRGDEQYF. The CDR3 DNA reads TGTGCCAGCAGCTCGGACAGGGGCGACGAGCAGTACTTC.